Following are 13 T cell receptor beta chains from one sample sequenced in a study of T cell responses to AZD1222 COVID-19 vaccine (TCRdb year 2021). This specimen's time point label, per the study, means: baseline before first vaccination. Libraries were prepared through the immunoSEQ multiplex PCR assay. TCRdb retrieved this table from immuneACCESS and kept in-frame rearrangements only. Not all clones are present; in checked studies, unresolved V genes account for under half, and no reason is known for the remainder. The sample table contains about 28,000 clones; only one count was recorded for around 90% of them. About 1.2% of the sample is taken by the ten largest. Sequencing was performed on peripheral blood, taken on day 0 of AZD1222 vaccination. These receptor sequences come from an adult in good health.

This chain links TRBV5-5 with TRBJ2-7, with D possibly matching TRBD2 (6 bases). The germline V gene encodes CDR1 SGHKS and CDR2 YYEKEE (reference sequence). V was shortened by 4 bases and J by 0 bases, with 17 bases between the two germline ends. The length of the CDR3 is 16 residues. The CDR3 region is CASSQGPGLGSYEQYF. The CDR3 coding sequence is TGTGCCAGCAGCCAAGGGCCGGGACTGGGCTCCTACGAGCAGTACTTC.

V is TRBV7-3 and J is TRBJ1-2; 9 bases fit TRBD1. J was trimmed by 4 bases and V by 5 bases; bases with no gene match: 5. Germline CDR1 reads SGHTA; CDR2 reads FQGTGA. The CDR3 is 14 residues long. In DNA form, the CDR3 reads TGTGCCAGCAGCCCGAGGACAGGGGCCTATGGCTACACCTTC. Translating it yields CASSPRTGAYGYTF.

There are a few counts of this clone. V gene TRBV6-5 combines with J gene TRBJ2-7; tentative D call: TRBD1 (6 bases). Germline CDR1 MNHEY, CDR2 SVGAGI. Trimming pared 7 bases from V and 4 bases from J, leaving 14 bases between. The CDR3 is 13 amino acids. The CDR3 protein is CASTYRDGYEQYF. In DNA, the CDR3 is TGTGCCAGCACATACAGGGATGGGTACGAGCAGTACTTC.

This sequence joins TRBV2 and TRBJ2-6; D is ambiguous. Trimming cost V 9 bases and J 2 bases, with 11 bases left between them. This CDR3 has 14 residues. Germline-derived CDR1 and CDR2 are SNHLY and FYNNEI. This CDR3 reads CASERAAGANVLTF. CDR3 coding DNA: TGTGCCAGTGAGAGAGCCGCTGGGGCCAACGTCCTGACTTTC.

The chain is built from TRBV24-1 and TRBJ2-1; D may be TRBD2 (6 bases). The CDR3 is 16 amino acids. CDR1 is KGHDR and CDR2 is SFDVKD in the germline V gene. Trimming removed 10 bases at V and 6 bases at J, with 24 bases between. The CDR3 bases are TGTGCCACTGGGATTCCTACTAGCACCTCCAGCAATGAGCAGTTCTTC. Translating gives CATGIPTSTSSNEQFF.

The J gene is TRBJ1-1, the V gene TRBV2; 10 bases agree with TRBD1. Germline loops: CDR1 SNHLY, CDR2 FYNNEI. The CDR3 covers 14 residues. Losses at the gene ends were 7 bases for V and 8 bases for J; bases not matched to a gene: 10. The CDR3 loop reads CASIGTGALTEAFF. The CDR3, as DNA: TGTGCCAGCATTGGGACAGGGGCTCTCACGGAAGCTTTCTTT. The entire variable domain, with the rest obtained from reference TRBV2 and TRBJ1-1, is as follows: EPEVTQTPSHQVTQMGQEVILRCVPISNHLYFYWYRQILGQKVEFLVSFYNNEISEKSEIFDDQFSVERPDGSNFTLKIRSTKLEDSAMYFCASIGTGALTEAFFGQGTRLTVV.

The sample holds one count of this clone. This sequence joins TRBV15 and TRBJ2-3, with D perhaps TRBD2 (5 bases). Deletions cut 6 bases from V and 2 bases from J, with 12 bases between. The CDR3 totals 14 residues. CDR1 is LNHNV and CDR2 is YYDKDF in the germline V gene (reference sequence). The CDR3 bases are TGTGCCACCAGTCGCTGGGAGTCCACAGATACGCAGTATTTT. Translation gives CATSRWESTDTQYF. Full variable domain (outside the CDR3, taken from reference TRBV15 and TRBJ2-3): DAMVIQNPRYQVTQFGKPVTLSCSQTLNHNVMYWYQQKSSQAPKLLFHYYDKDFNNEADTPDNFQSRRPNTSFCFLDIRSPGLGDTAMYLCATSRWESTDTQYFGPGTRLTVL.

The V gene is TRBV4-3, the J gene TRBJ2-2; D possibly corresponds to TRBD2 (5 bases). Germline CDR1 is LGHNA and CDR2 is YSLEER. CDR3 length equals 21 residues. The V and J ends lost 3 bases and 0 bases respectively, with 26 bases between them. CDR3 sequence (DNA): TGCGCCAGCAGCCAGGAGTTACGGGGATTGAAAGGATTCGCGAACACCGGGGAGCTGTTTTTT. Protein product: CASSQELRGLKGFANTGELFF.

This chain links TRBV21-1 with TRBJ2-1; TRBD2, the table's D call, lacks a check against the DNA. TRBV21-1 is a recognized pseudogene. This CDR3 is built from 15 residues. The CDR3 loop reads CASSKVIAGGPEQFF. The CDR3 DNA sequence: TGTGCCAGCAGCAAAGTTATAGCGGGAGGGCCGGAGCAGTTCTTC.

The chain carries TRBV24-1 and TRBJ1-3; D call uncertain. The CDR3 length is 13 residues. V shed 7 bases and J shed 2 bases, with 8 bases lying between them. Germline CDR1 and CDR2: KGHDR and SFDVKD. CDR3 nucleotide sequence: TGTGCCACCAGGGCGGGGACTGGAAACACCATATATTTT. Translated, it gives CATRAGTGNTIYF.

CDR3 residues: CASSEGPAGTYEQYF. The CDR3 DNA is TGTGCCAGCTCCGAGGGCCCGGCAGGGACCTACGAGCAGTACTTC. The chain recombines TRBV6-5 with TRBJ2-7; D could derive from TRBD1 or TRBD2 (5 bases each). CDR1 and CDR2 (germline): MNHEY, SVGAGI. The CDR3 covers 15 residues. With 8 bases removed from V and 2 bases from J, the gap between germline ends came to 19 bases.

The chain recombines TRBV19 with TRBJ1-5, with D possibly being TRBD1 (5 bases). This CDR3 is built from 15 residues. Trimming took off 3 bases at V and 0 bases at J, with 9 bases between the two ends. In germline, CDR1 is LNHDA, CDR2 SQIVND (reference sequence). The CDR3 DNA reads TGTGCCAGTAGTATTAGGGGCGCTAGCAATCAGCCCCAGCATTTT. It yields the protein CASSIRGASNQPQHF.

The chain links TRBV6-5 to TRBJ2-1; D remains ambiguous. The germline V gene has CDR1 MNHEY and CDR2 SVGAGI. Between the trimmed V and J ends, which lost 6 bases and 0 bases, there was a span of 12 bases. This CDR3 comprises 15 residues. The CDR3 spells CASSKTMSSYNEQFF. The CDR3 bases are TGTGCCAGCAGCAAGACAATGAGCTCCTACAATGAGCAGTTCTTC.